This section outlines one TCR beta chain sequence together with its context. Its matching antigen is unknown. The data were taken from a study of identical twins. The study's findings and limits: Weaker excess sharing between twins was seen in beta out-of-frame sequences.

TCRdb called the 5' RACE reads again in MiXCR, with one record for every CDR3 protein. The top ten hold around 5.4% of the sample, which has 200,000 to 250,000 distinct CDR3 sequences, 6.5% to 9% seen once. Only healthy Caucasians were enrolled as donors. Per germline, CDR1 SEHNR and CDR2 FQNEAQ (reference sequence). The CDR3 spans 16 residues. Trimming took 5 bases from V and 12 from J; bases not matched to a gene: 13. These same records also appear under a second study, on yellow fever vaccine responses in identical twins.

Sequenced input: CD8+ T cells sorted from blood. The sequence derives from a woman aged 18-35 years in good health. The J gene is TRBJ2-1, the V gene TRBV7-9, with TRBD2 identical over 13 bases. The CDR3 spells CASSLRTSGSGGVQFF. In DNA, the CDR3 is TGTGCCAGCAGCCTCCGGACTAGCGGGAGCGGAGGGGTGCAGTTCTTC.